This T cell receptor beta chain came from a study of blood T cell repertoires in COVID-19. In the source study's methods: Counts of nucleated cells, estimated from reference gene primer amplification, were obtained. Only in-frame clones appear in the TCRdb table, and some are missing; sequencing was by immunoSEQ multiplex PCR. V, J and clone size reflect that table, while D and trimming were determined from the DNA. The data hold a few hundred thousand clones, with 88% observed a single time. The CDR3 runs to 16 residues. Germline-derived CDR1 and CDR2 are LNHDA and SQIVND (reference sequence). With V trimmed by 4 bases and J by 2 bases, 8 bases remained unmatched. Grouping used clinical history reported by participants in a survey and questionnaire.

This receptor was identified in a woman aged 18-30 years who had recovered from COVID-19. This chain links TRBV19 with TRBJ1-1, with 9 nucleotides matching TRBD1. Sequencing input: PBMCs or T cells enriched from blood (not recorded which). This chain's CDR3 is CASSTTGGMLNTEAFF. The CDR3 DNA follows: TGTGCCAGTAGTACTACAGGGGGCATGCTTAACACTGAAGCTTTCTTT.